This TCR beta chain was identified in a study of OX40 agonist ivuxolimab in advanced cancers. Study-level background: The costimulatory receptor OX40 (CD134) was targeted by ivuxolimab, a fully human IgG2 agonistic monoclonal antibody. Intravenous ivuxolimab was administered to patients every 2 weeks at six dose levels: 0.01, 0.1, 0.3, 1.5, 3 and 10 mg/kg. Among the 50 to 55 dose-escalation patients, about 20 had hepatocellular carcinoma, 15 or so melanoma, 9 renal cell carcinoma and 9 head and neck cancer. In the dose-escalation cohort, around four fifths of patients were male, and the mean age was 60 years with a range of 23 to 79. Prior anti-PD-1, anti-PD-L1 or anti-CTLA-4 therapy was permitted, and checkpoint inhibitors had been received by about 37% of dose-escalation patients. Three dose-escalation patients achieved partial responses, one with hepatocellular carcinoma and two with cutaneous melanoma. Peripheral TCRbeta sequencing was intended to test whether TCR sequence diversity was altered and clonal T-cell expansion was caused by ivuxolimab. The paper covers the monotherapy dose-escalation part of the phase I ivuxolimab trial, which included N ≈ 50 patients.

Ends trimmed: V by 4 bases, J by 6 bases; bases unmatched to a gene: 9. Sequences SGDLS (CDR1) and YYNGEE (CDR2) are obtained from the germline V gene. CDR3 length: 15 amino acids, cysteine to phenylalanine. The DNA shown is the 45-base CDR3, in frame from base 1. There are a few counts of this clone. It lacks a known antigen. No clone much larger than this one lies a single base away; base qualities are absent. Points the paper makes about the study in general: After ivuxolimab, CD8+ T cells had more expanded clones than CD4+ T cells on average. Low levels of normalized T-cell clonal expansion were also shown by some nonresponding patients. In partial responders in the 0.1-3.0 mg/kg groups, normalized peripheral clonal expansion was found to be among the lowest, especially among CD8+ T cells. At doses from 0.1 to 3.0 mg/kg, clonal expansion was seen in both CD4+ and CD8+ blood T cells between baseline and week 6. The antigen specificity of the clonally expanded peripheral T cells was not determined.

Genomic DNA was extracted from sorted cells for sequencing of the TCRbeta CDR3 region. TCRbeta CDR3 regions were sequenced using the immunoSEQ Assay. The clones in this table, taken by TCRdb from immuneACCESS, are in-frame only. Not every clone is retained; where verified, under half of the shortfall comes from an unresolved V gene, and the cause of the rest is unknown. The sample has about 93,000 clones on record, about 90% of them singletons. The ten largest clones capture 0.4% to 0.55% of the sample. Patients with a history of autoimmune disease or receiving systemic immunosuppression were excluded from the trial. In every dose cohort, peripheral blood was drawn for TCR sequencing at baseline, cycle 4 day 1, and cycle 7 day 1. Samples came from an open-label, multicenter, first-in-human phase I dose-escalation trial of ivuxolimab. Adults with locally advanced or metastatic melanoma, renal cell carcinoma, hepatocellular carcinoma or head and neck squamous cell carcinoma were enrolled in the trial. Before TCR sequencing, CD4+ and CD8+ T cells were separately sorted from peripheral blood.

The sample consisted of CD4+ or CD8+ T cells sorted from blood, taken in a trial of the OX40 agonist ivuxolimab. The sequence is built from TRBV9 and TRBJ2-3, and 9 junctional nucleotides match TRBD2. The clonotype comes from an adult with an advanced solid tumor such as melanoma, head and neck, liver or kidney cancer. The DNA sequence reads TGTGCCAGCAGCACAGCGGGGGGTGGCTCGGATACGCAGTATTTT. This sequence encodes CASSTAGGGSDTQYF.